This T cell receptor (beta chain) stems from a study of blood T cell repertoires in COVID-19. CDR3 length: 13 amino acids. Germline-derived CDR1 and CDR2 are ENHRY and SYGVKD. V lost 5 bases and J lost 7; bases outside the gene matches: 8. Profiling relied on immunoSEQ multiplex PCR, and the TCRdb table lists in-frame clones only, not all of them. The table has 250,000 to 300,000 clones, 80% to 90% seen once. The chain is built from TRBV10-3 and TRBJ2-7; TRBD1 agrees at 7 bases. Sequenced: peripheral blood. This clonotype originated in a young woman with COVID-19, enrolled during active disease. The CDR3 here is CAISMTGSGEQYF. The CDR3 DNA reads as TGTGCCATCAGTATGACAGGGTCGGGGGAGCAGTACTTC.